These 10 T cell receptor beta chains were sequenced from one sample in a study of CD8+CD57+ T cells in acquired aplastic anemia. CDR3 and TCR beta VDJ profiling relied on genomic DNA as the template. TCRdb reanalysed the reads using MiXCR and keeps one entry per CDR3 protein. The profile shows 150,000 to 200,000 distinct CDR3 sequences, approximately 43% of them singletons. Sequencing was performed on sorted CD4+, CD8+, or CD8+CD57+ T cells (not recorded which) from PBMCs. The source of these receptors is a human donor in good health.

In DNA, the CDR3 is TGTGCCAGCTCAAGCTCGCGGGAAAACTATGGCTACACCTTC. Encoded protein: CASSSSRENYGYTF. This chain links TRBV9 with TRBJ1-2; D ambiguous. From germline, CDR1 is SGDLS and CDR2 YYNGEE. The CDR3 is made up of 14 amino acids. The ends were cut back, 7 bases at V and 2 bases at J, with 15 bases in the middle. The full variable domain, its missing parts supplied by reference TRBV9 and TRBJ1-2, is DSGVTQTPKHLITATGQRVTLRCSPRSGDLSVYWYQQSLDQGLQFLIQYYNGEERAKGNILERFSAQQFPDLHSELNLSSLELGDSALYFCASSSSRENYGYTFGSGTRLTVV.

This clonotype was detected ten times or more. The CDR3 nucleotides are TGTGCCAGCATTTATCGGCAAAGCTCCTACAATGAGCAGTTCTTC. Protein product: CASIYRQSSYNEQFF. This chain joins TRBV2 and TRBJ2-1; D remains unclear. V gave up 7 bases and J gave up 0 bases, with 13 bases separating them. Germline V gene sequence: CDR1 SNHLY, CDR2 FYNNEI. The CDR3 covers 15 residues.

This clonotype appeared many times. The J gene is TRBJ1-2, the V gene TRBV20-1; weak D call: TRBD1 (6 bases). The CDR3 is 13 residues long. Germline V gene sequence: CDR1 DFQATT, CDR2 SNEGSKA (reference sequence). V lost 4 bases, J lost 8 bases, and 17 bases lay in between. The DNA for the CDR3 is TGCAGTGCTACACAGGGTCTGCCGGACGGCTACACCTTC. It encodes CSATQGLPDGYTF.

This clonotype was seen repeatedly, ten times or more. The junction departs from the called germline gene at one end, perhaps through a read error. The genes are TRBV7-9 and TRBJ1-1; D is possibly TRBD1 (5 bases). From germline, CDR1 is SEHNR and CDR2 FQNEAQ (reference sequence). This CDR3 comprises 13 residues. The CDR3 DNA follows: TGTACCAGCAGCCGCCGGGACGGCGCTGAAGCTTTCTTT. Amino acids: CTSSRRDGAEAFF. The complete variable domain, with remaining parts taken from reference TRBV7-9 and TRBJ1-1, reads DTGVSQNPRHKITKRGQNVTFRCDPISEHNRLYWYRQTLGQGPEFLTYFQNEAQLEKSRLLSDRFSAERPKGSFSTLEIQRTEQGDSAMYLCTSSRRDGAEAFFGQGTRLTVV.

This chain connects TRBV10-3 to TRBJ2-7; D possibly matches TRBD1 or TRBD2 (6 bases each). V lost 6 bases and J lost 2, with 14 bases in between. Per the germline V gene, CDR1 is ENHRY and CDR2 is SYGVKD. The CDR3 consists of 14 residues. In nucleotides, the CDR3 is TGTGCCATCAGACAAGGGGGGCGGACCTACGAGCAGTACTTC. This sequence encodes CAIRQGGRTYEQYF.

The chain couples TRBV7-2 to TRBJ1-4; D perhaps matches TRBD1 (6 bases). V was shortened by 10 bases and J by 11 bases, with 17 bases between the two germline ends. CDR3 length: 12 residues. Germline CDR1 reads SGHTA; CDR2 reads FQGNSA. CDR3: CAITATGRKLFF. The CDR3 nucleotides are TGTGCCATTACAGCCACAGGGAGGAAACTGTTTTTT. Together with reference TRBV7-2 and TRBJ1-4, the CDR3 gives the full variable domain: GAGVSQSPSNKVTEKGKDVELRCDPISGHTALYWYRQSLGQGLEFLIYFQGNSAPDKSGLPSDRFSAERTGGSVSTLTIQRTQQEDSAVYLCAITATGRKLFFGSGTQLSVL.

This clonotype was detected many times. V is TRBV5-4 and J is TRBJ2-2; D gene uncertain. Germline V gives CDR1 SGHNT, CDR2 YYREEE (reference sequence). CDR3 length: 14 residues. V gave up 4 bases and J gave up 6 bases, with 13 bases separating them. Written as DNA, the CDR3 is TGTGCCAGCAGCCCCCTAACGGGTCCCGGGGAGCTGTTTTTT. Translation gives CASSPLTGPGELFF.

This chain uses TRBV30 with TRBJ1-2; D uncertain. Deletions cut 5 bases from V and 0 bases from J, with 13 bases between. This CDR3 region has 14 residues. Germline CDR1 reads GTSNPN; CDR2 reads SVGIG (reference sequence). The CDR3 DNA follows: TGTGCCTGGGGGTTGAGCGCCGCTAACTATGGCTACACCTTC. It specifies CAWGLSAANYGYTF. The full variable domain, rest sourced from reference TRBV30 and TRBJ1-2, is SQTIHQWPATLVQPVGSPLSLECTVEGTSNPNLYWYRQAAGRGLQLLFYSVGIGQISSEVPQNLSASRPQDRQFILSSKKLLLSDSGFYLCAWGLSAANYGYTFGSGTRLTVV.

This sequence joins TRBV29-1 and TRBJ1-1; tentative D call: TRBD1 (6 bases). Per germline, CDR1 SQVTM and CDR2 ANQGSEA. V was pared by 4 bases and J by 2 bases, with 11 bases between. This CDR3 has 13 residues. This chain's CDR3 is CSVVGGGNTEAFF. Written as DNA, the CDR3 is TGCAGCGTTGTTGGCGGGGGCAACACTGAAGCTTTCTTT. The variable domain in full, with the rest retrieved from reference TRBV29-1 and TRBJ1-1, is SAVISQKPSRDICQRGTSLTIQCQVDSQVTMMFWYRQQPGQSLTLIATANQGSEATYESGFVIDKFPISRPNLTFSTLTVSNMSPEDSSIYLCSVVGGGNTEAFFGQGTRLTVV.

This clonotype was counted at least ten times. The gene calls are TRBV6-5 and TRBJ1-5; D is undetermined. V lost 3 bases to trimming and J lost 7 bases, with 10 bases between them. This CDR3 spans 13 amino acids. CDR1 and CDR2 from the germline V gene are MNHEY and SVGAGI. CDR3 nucleotide sequence: TGTGCCAGCAGTTATGGACCGGGGCAGCCCCAGCATTTT. Protein sequence: CASSYGPGQPQHF.